This note documents a single TCR beta chain sequence. This clonotype was counted ten times or more. Its cognate antigen has yet to be identified. Per-base qualities were not stored, and no clone one base away is much larger. Per the publication, the treatment or condition label means: live attenuated yellow fever vaccine strain. At each blood-draw timepoint, two biological replicates of bulk PBMCs were collected. A standard Ficoll-Paque protocol was used to isolate PBMCs from peripheral blood. TriZol was used to extract RNA from bulk PBMCs, CD4 and CD8 fractions, and dextramer-positive and dextramer-negative fractions. The source of the sample is a study of T cells after yellow fever vaccination (dated by TCRdb to the late 2010s). Background on the whole study: Libraries from fractions with low cell numbers were prepared with the SMART-Seq v4 Ultra Low Input RNA kit. To track T-cell clones before and after primary and booster YFV17D yellow fever vaccination, bulk TCR alpha and beta repertoires were sequenced longitudinally. The cohort comprised two healthy male donors, one aged 18 to 30 and one aged 30 to 40 years. Blood was collected at multiple timepoints before and after primary and secondary immunization, and bulk PBMC replicates and cell subsets were isolated. What the research found in general, with its limitations: Compared with the primary T-cell response, the secondary T-cell response was weaker but faster, peaking on day 5 rather than day 15. After the booster, most of the clones that had expanded following primary vaccination were detected again (just under 97% of CD4 and roughly nine tenths of CD8), which suggests that memory was broadly maintained. FACS-sorted repertoires could contain abundant contaminating clonotypes from the bulk population, so computational filtering was required. Because the study included only a couple of donors, the extent to which the findings can be generalized is limited. A small fraction of clonotypes appeared in both the CD4 and CD8 compartments, likely as a result of convergent recombination.

Measured from the cysteine to the phenylalanine, the CDR3 is 13 residues long. The kept DNA is CDR3 alone, 39 bases in frame from the first base. Clipping removes 6 bases from V and 6 bases from J, with 4 as the unmatched junction base count. The germline V gene gives CDR1 as SGHTA and CDR2 as FQGNSA. Synthesis of TCR cDNA relied on 5'RACE template switching, a step that introduced a universal primer site along with unique molecular identifiers. Priming for cDNA synthesis came from both the TCR alpha and TCR beta constant segments. Libraries were amplified in two PCR steps, with sample barcodes and sequencing adapters added in the second step. Libraries were sequenced on Illumina HiSeq 2500 (2x100 bp) or NovaSeq (2x150 bp). In the source study's methods: MIGEC was used to demultiplex reads and collapse the reads into UMI consensus sequences, and MiXCR was used for V(D)J alignment. Vaccine-responding clonotypes were defined with edgeR using replicate PBMC samples, requiring FDR below 0.01 and a log2 fold change above 5 up to day 15. Each bulk clonotype received a CD4 or CD8 identity based on whether the sequenced CD4 or CD8 repertoire contained that clonotype at higher abundance. TCRdb reworked the public reads: Q25 trimming with fastp, MiXCR clone assembly, productive beta chains retained. Duplicate CDR3 protein sequences are folded into a single record with the most common DNA and genes. Clone size and V and J calls follow TCRdb, not the original study. The sample table shows under 550,000 distinct CDR3 sequences, and 20% to 25% are seen once. The ten most abundant clones make up approximately 15% of the sample.

The sequence was obtained from a man younger than 30 who received the YFV17D yellow fever vaccine. The chain couples TRBV7-2 to TRBJ2-1, with 8 bases matching TRBD1. The sample here was PBMCs, taken less than 25 days after the first yellow fever vaccination. The bases are TGTGCCAGCAGTTCAACAGGGGGCAATGAGCAGTTCTTC. Translated, it reads CASSSTGGNEQFF.